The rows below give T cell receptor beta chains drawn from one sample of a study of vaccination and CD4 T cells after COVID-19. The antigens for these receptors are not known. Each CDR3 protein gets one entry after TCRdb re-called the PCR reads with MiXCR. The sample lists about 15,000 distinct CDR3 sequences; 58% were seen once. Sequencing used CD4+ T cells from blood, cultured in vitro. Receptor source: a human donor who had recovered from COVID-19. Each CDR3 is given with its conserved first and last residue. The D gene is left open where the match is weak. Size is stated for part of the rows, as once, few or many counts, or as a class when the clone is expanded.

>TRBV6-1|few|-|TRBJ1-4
CASSESVSGKLFF
TGTGCCAGCAGTGAAAGCGTTTCGGGAAAACTGTTTTTT
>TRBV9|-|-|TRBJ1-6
CASSPGHGDSYNSPLHF
TGTGCCAGCAGCCCTGGCCACGGGGATTCCTATAATTCACCCCTCCACTTT
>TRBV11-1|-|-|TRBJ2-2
CASSLVVTGSTGELFF
TGTGCCAGCAGCTTAGTGGTGACCGGAAGCACCGGGGAGCTGTTTTTT
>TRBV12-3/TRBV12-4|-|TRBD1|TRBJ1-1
CASSFGDRGRDTEAFF
TGTGCCAGCAGTTTCGGGGACAGGGGGCGCGACACTGAAGCTTTCTTT
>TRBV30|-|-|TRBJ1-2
CAWSLAPGAGGYTF
TGTGCCTGGAGTTTGGCCCCTGGGGCGGGTGGCTACACCTTC
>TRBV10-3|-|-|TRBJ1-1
CAIKGENTEAFF
TGTGCCATCAAGGGCGAGAACACTGAAGCTTTCTTT
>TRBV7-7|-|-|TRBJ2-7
CASSLGGGGEQYF
TGTGCTAGCAGCTTAGGGGGGGGTGGCGAGCAGTACTTC
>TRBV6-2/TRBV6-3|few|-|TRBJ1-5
CSAGEARQPQHF
TGTTCGGCGGGGGAGGCGAGGCAGCCCCAGCATTTT
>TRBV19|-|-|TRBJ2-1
CASSANYYNEQFF
TGTGCCAGTAGTGCTAACTACTACAATGAGCAGTTCTTC
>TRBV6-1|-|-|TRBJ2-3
CASSLRASSTDTQYF
TGTGCCAGCAGTCTCCGGGCCTCTAGCACAGATACGCAGTATTTT
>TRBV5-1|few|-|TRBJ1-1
CASSLYPGEGDTEAFF
TGCGCCAGCAGCTTGTATCCAGGGGAAGGGGACACTGAAGCTTTCTTT
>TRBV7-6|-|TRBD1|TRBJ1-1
CASSLTPGGNTEAFF
TGTGCCAGCAGCTTAACCCCAGGGGGGAACACTGAAGCTTTCTTT
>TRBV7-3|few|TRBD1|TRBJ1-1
CASSGQGPGTEAFF
TGTGCCAGCAGCGGACAGGGACCGGGCACTGAAGCTTTCTTT
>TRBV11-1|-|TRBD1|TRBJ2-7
CASSLLRGRHEQYF
TGTGCCAGCAGCTTATTAAGGGGGCGGCACGAGCAGTACTTC
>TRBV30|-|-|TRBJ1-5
CAWKAGLDQPQHF
TGTGCCTGGAAGGCAGGGTTGGATCAGCCCCAGCATTTT
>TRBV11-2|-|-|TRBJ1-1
CASSLASGGAFF
TGTGCCAGCAGCTTGGCTTCTGGTGGAGCTTTCTTT
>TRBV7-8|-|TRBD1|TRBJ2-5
CASSYGTGFGETQYF
TGTGCCAGCAGCTACGGGACAGGGTTCGGGGAGACCCAGTACTTC
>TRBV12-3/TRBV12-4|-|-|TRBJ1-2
CASSFGANYGYTF
TGTGCCAGCAGTTTTGGGGCCAACTATGGCTACACCTTC
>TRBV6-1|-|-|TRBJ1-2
CASNLGTREGYTF
TGTGCCAGCAACCTCGGGACCCGAGAGGGCTACACCTTC
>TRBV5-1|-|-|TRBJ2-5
CASSLEGRRLQETQYF
TGCGCCAGCAGCTTGGAGGGGCGGAGACTACAAGAGACCCAGTACTTC
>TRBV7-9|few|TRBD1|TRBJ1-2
CASSIQTGVNYGYTF
TGTGCCAGCAGCATACAGACAGGGGTGAACTATGGCTACACCTTC
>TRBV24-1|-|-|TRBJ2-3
CATSVGGATDTQYF
TGTGCCACCAGTGTTGGGGGGGCGACAGATACGCAGTATTTT
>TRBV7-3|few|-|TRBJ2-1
CASSLTSYNEQFF
TGTGCCAGCAGCTTAACTTCCTACAATGAGCAGTTCTTC
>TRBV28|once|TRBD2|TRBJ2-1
CASTQLAGGPNEQFF
TGTGCCAGCACCCAACTAGCGGGAGGCCCCAATGAGCAGTTCTTC
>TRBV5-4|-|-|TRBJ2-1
CASSFVGGPSYNEQFF
TGTGCCAGCAGCTTCGTCGGCGGACCCTCCTACAATGAGCAGTTCTTC
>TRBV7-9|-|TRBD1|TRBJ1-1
CASSLLLRGRDTEAFF
TGTGCCAGCAGCCTACTCCTAAGGGGGCGCGACACTGAAGCTTTCTTT
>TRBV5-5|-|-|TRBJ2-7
CASSAYYEQYF
TGTGCCAGCAGCGCCTACTACGAGCAGTACTTC
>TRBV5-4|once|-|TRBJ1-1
CASSLAGVGEAFF
TGTGCCAGCAGCTTGGCGGGGGTAGGGGAAGCTTTCTTT
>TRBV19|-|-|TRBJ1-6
CASTVNWDRGINSPLHF
TGTGCCAGTACCGTGAATTGGGACCGAGGGATCAATTCACCCCTCCACTTT
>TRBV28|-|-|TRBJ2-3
CASSSQDFTDTQYF
TGTGCCAGCAGTTCTCAAGACTTCACAGATACGCAGTATTTT
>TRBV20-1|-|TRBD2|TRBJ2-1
CSARDRAGVADEQFF
TGCAGTGCTAGAGATCGGGCGGGGGTAGCTGATGAGCAGTTCTTC
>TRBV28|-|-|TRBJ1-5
CASSRSPAQLLNQPQHF
TGTGCCAGCAGTCGTTCCCCGGCCCAGCTCCTTAATCAGCCCCAGCATTTT
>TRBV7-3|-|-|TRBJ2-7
CASSPRLDGVEQYF
TGTGCCAGCAGTCCCCGACTAGACGGTGTCGAGCAGTACTTC
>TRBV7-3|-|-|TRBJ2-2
CASSLANSGELFF
TGTGCCAGCAGCCTGGCCAACTCCGGGGAGCTGTTTTTT
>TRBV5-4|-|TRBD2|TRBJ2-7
CASSLTSGTLYEQYF
TGTGCCAGCAGCCTGACTAGCGGGACCCTTTACGAGCAGTACTTC
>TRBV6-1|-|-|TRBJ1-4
CATREQGWNEKLFF
TGTGCCACCAGGGAACAGGGATGGAATGAAAAACTGTTTTTT
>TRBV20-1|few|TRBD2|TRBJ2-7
CSASGGRGSYEQYF
TGCAGTGCTAGTGGCGGGAGAGGGTCCTACGAGCAGTACTTC
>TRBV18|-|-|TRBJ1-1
CASSPPEVTEAFF
TGTGCCAGCTCACCGCCAGAGGTTACTGAAGCTTTCTTT
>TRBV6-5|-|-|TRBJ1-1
CASSYAGTDSEAFF
TGTGCCAGCAGTTATGCAGGGACTGATAGTGAAGCTTTCTTT